One and the same sample provided the 19 T cell receptor beta chains below, sequenced in a study of regulatory T cells in long-lasting Graves disease. The time point is: newly diagnosed GD, antithyroid drugs for less than 3 months. Extracted RNA from PBMCs served as the source of the TCR library. To make TCR beta libraries, researchers used iRepertoire HTBI primers and Arm-PCR of CDR3 regions. TCRdb analysed the multiplex PCR reads with MiXCR anew, one entry per CDR3 protein. Of some 350,000 distinct CDR3 sequences listed, about a sixth were seen once; the top ten hold around 20%. This sample was shared with a second study, whose subject was T cells in Graves' hyperthyroidism and ophthalmopathy.

The input for sequencing was peripheral blood mononuclear cells (PBMCs), taken at new diagnosis, from a patient treated with antithyroid drugs. The source of these receptors is a woman under 30 with Graves disease.

The genes are TRBV7-9 and TRBJ2-2; either TRBD1 or TRBD2 may supply D (5 bases each). V lost 5 bases to trimming and J lost 9 bases, with 25 bases between them. The CDR3 loop spans 17 amino acids. Germline values: CDR1 SEHNR, CDR2 FQNEAQ (reference sequence). CDR3 loop: CASSPRGAEGSTRELFF. CDR3 sequence (DNA): TGTGCCAGCAGCCCGCGTGGGGCTGAGGGTTCGACAAGGGAGCTGTTTTTT.

As concerns this clonotype: Being one base from a much bigger clone, this may be a read error. J is TRBJ1-5 and V is TRBV5-1, with D perhaps TRBD1 (6 bases). The germline CDR1 and CDR2 sequences are SGHRS and YFSETQ. The CDR3 loop spans 15 amino acids. Here the CDR3 reads CASSLDRASNQPLHF. CDR3 sequence (DNA): TGCGCCAGCAGCTTGGACAGGGCCAGCAATCAGCCCCTGCATTTT.

This clonotype was seen repeatedly, ten times or more. The chain uses TRBV6-1 and TRBJ1-5; 10 bases are a match to TRBD1. CDR3 size: 15 residues. Germline CDR1 and CDR2: MNHNS and SASEGT. V lost 6 bases and J lost 4; bases outside the gene matches: 6. The CDR3 region is CASSQRTGGNQPQHF. In nucleotides, the CDR3 is TGTGCCAGCAGCCAACGGACAGGGGGTAATCAGCCCCAGCATTTT.

This clonotype has a handful of counts. The V gene is TRBV2, the J gene TRBJ1-5; 7 nucleotides align to TRBD1. The CDR3 runs 15 residues. Germline assignment: CDR1 SNHLY and CDR2 FYNNEI. Unmatched junction bases numbered 5, after V lost 6 bases and J lost 0 bases. CDR3 coding DNA: TGTGCCAGCAGCGCTACAGGGGATAGCAATCAGCCCCAGCATTTT. Translation gives CASSATGDSNQPQHF.

The chain joins TRBV30 to TRBJ2-1, with a weak D call TRBD2 (7 bases). The germline gives CDR1 GTSNPN, CDR2 SVGIG (reference sequence). Trimming removed 0 bases from V and 9 bases from J, with 12 bases in between. The CDR3 sequence is 13 residues long. As DNA, the CDR3 is TGTGCCTGGAGTGTTTCGGGGGGCGGTGAGCAGTTCTTC. Residues: CAWSVSGGGEQFF.

A word on this clonotype: Given a much more abundant clone one base away, this may be a read error. The gene calls are TRBV5-1 and TRBJ2-3; 10 bases align to TRBD1. CDR1 and CDR2 (germline): SGHRS, YFSETQ. CDR3 length: 16 amino acids. CDR3 nucleotides: TGTGCCAGCAGCTCTAGACAGGGGGCCATCACAGATACGCAGTATTTT. Protein: CASSSRQGAITDTQYF.

The genes are TRBV19 and TRBJ1-2, with unresolved D. The CDR3 spans 13 residues. CDR1 and CDR2 from the germline V gene are LNHDA and SQIVND (reference sequence). Trimming took off 9 bases at V and 4 bases at J, with 15 bases between the two ends. The CDR3 DNA is TGTGCCAGCAACCTCCCCGGATCCTATGGCTACACCTTC. It is translated as CASNLPGSYGYTF. Together with reference TRBV19 and TRBJ1-2, the CDR3 gives the full variable domain: DGGITQSPKYLFRKEGQNVTLSCEQNLNHDAMYWYRQDPGQGLRLIYYSQIVNDFQKGDIAEGYSVSREKKESFPLTVTSAQKNPTAFYLCASNLPGSYGYTFGSGTRLTVV.

This clonotype was observed many times. The chain links TRBV7-2 to TRBJ2-3, with a tentative D call TRBD2 (6 bases). The CDR3 is 16 amino acids. Trimming shortened V by 1 base and J by 2 bases, and 13 bases separated the two germline ends. In germline, CDR1 is SGHTA, CDR2 FQGNSA. CDR3 nucleotide sequence: TGTGCCAGCAGCTTAGGTGCGGGGTCCCCCACAGATACGCAGTATTTT. Amino acids: CASSLGAGSPTDTQYF. The variable domain in full, with the rest retrieved from reference TRBV7-2 and TRBJ2-3, is GAGVSQSPSNKVTEKGKDVELRCDPISGHTALYWYRQSLGQGLEFLIYFQGNSAPDKSGLPSDRFSAERTGGSVSTLTIQRTQQEDSAVYLCASSLGAGSPTDTQYFGPGTRLTVL.

The CDR3 sequence: CSARTGGLAGSDEQFF. CDR3 DNA: TGCAGTGCTAGAACGGGGGGACTAGCGGGATCGGACGAGCAGTTCTTC. The chain couples TRBV20-1 to TRBJ2-1; 13 bases map to TRBD2. The junction had 11 bases not matched to a gene; V was cut back by 2 bases and J by 10 bases. Germline CDR1 DFQATT, CDR2 SNEGSKA (reference sequence). This CDR3 is 16 amino acids long.

This clonotype appeared a few times. An end of the junction does not agree with germline; a read error may underlie this. The chain couples TRBV2 to TRBJ1-5; D unclear. Germline V gives CDR1 SNHLY, CDR2 FYNNEI. The CDR3 has 13 residues. CDR3 sequence (DNA): TGTGCCAGCAGTGAAGAGGGCGGTCAGCCCCCGCATTTT. Translating gives CASSEEGGQPPHF.

J is TRBJ2-5 and V is TRBV12-3 or TRBV12-4; the D gene is possibly TRBD2 (5 bases). The CDR3 consists of 15 residues. V was trimmed by 7 bases and J by 5 bases, leaving 20 bases between them. In DNA, the CDR3 is TGTGCCAGCAAGGGAGAAAAACAGCGGTGGGAGACCCAGTACTTC. Its protein is CASKGEKQRWETQYF.

The chain uses TRBV18 and TRBJ2-3; TRBD1 is a possible D gene (5 bases). V was shortened by 8 bases and J by 4 bases, with 28 bases between the two germline ends. The CDR3 has 18 amino acids. Germline CDR1 is KGHSH and CDR2 is LQKENI. The CDR3 nucleotides are TGTGCCAGCCGACAGACTTACAGCTTTGCTATCGGCTCAGATACGCAGTATTTT. It codes for CASRQTYSFAIGSDTQYF.

V is TRBV6-4 and J is TRBJ1-1, with D possibly matching TRBD1 (6 bases). The CDR3 loop spans 14 amino acids. V was shortened by 3 bases and J by 2 bases, with 10 bases between the two germline ends. Germline values: CDR1 MRHNA, CDR2 SNTAGT. The CDR3 spells CASSERTDNTEAFF. DNA of the CDR3: TGTGCCAGCAGTGAGAGGACAGATAACACTGAAGCTTTCTTT.

The table lists this clonotype with a few counts. The chain uses TRBV25-1 and TRBJ2-7; 7 nucleotides align to TRBD2. Germline V gives CDR1 MGHDK, CDR2 SYGVNS. Losses at the gene ends were 8 bases for V and 2 bases for J; bases not matched to a gene: 6. This CDR3 contains 13 residues. The DNA for the CDR3 is TGTGCCAGCCAGCCGGGACTACCCTACGAGCAGTACTTC. This gives the protein CASQPGLPYEQYF.

This chain connects TRBV4-1 to TRBJ2-1, with 10 bases matching TRBD1. Germline V gene sequence: CDR1 MGHRA, CDR2 YSYEKL. This CDR3 is built from 16 residues. J gave up 7 bases and V 0 bases, and 6 bases lay outside the gene matches. In DNA form, the CDR3 reads TGCGCCAGCAGCCAAGATTGGGGGGGACAGGGGAATGAGCAGTTCTTC. Protein sequence: CASSQDWGGQGNEQFF.

Remarks on this clonotype: This may be a read error, as it is one base from a much larger clone. V usage is TRBV6-2 or TRBV6-3 and J usage is TRBJ1-6; 7 bases are a match to TRBD1. Germline CDR1 MNHEY, CDR2 SVGEGT. The trim removed 6 bases at V and 5 bases at J, leaving 4 bases unmatched. This CDR3 is 14 amino acids long. The CDR3 loop is CASSHGTDNSPLHF. DNA for the CDR3: TGTGCCAGCAGCCACGGGACAGATAATTCACCCCTCCACTTT.

This clonotype was detected many times. The chain has TRBV5-6 and TRBJ2-2; TRBD1 matches at 9 bases. In germline, CDR1 is SGHDT, CDR2 YYEEEE. Germline trimming cut 5 bases from V and 1 base from J; bases unmatched to any gene: 9. The CDR3 sequence is 17 residues long. CDR3 region: CASRNEPGQGNTGELFF. In DNA, the CDR3 is TGTGCCAGCAGGAATGAACCGGGACAGGGGAACACCGGGGAGCTGTTTTTT.

This clonotype was picked up many times. The gene calls are TRBV12-3 or TRBV12-4 and TRBJ2-3; TRBD2 agrees at 7 bases. The CDR3 length is 13 residues. V dropped 6 bases and J dropped 9; count of bases not matched to a gene: 9. CDR3 DNA: TGTGCCAGCAGCCCGACTAGCCCCAACACGCAGTATTTT. Translated: CASSPTSPNTQYF.

This clonotype came up a few times. The V call is TRBV27, the J call TRBJ1-5, with TRBD1 as a possible D gene (5 bases). The V gene lost 8 bases and the J gene lost 6 bases, with 11 bases spanning the gap. Germline CDR1 and CDR2: MNHEY and SMNVEV (reference sequence). CDR3 length: 12 amino acids. CDR3 amino acids: CASGAILQPQHF. Here the CDR3 DNA reads TGTGCCAGCGGGGCAATACTTCAGCCCCAGCATTTT.